This note documents a single T cell receptor beta chain sequence. As yet, its antigen is unknown. Receiving focal radiation plus CTLA-4 blockade with ipilimumab were patients who had chemo-refractory metastatic non-small-cell lung cancer. Trimming removed 6 bases at V and 7 bases at J, with 13 bases between. Germline-derived CDR1 and CDR2 are SQVTM and ANQGSEA. The CDR3 extends over 12 amino acids. This sample was taken from a study of radiotherapy plus CTLA-4 blockade in lung cancer. Turning to the study itself: Objective responses were documented in about 19% of patients, with disease control in about 29%.

Study outcomes and limitations: Response was reportedly best predicted by early blood T cell clone dynamics, with interferon-beta.

TCRdb keeps only in-frame clones here, not all; method: immunoSEQ multiplex PCR. This table holds about 60,000 clones, about three quarters found once. The chain has TRBV29-1 and TRBJ2-1; tentatively, D is TRBD1 (6 bases). The origin of this receptor is a human donor with non-small cell lung cancer who had a partial response to radiotherapy plus ipilimumab. Sequencing used peripheral blood, obtained from a patient treated with radiotherapy plus ipilimumab. DNA for the CDR3: TGCAGCGTAAGGACAGAGTCAAATGAGCAGTTCTTC. This sequence encodes CSVRTESNEQFF.